This T cell receptor beta chain was captured by sequencing in a study of blood T cell repertoires in COVID-19. Study-wide context: Samples of COVID-19 (acute and convalescent) were obtained from the United States, Italy and Spain. From T cells, B-cell-depleted T cells, or PBMCs came the material, which was cDNA or gDNA.

In the authors' methods: Amplification of reference gene primers provided the estimated nucleated cell counts. Assay used: immunoSEQ multiplex PCR; TCRdb lists only in-frame clones, some missing. V and J calls and clone size come straight from that table; D and trimming were deduced from the DNA. The sample lists about 380,000 clones, more than 75% occurring once. J lost 8 bases, V lost 5 bases, and 4 bases had no gene match. Looked up from germline, CDR1 is MNHEY and CDR2 is SVGAGI. The length of the CDR3 is 13 residues. Sequenced sample: peripheral blood. The rearrangement uses TRBV6-5 and TRBJ2-1, with 9 bases matching TRBD1. The sequence was collected from a human donor with acute or convalescent COVID-19. The donor label of this sample is uncertain. The CDR3, as DNA: TGTGCCAGCAGTCGGGACAGGGTCGATGAGCAGTTCTTC. Its protein is CASSRDRVDEQFF.